This T cell receptor beta chain originates from a study of CD8+CD57+ T cells in acquired aplastic anemia. With V trimmed by 5 bases and J by 1 base, 1 base remained unmatched. CDR3 size: 12 residues. Germline-derived CDR1 and CDR2 are DFQATT and SNEGSKA (reference sequence). By flow cytometry, patients selected for sequencing had shown an expansion of CD8+CD57+ cells. The template for TCR beta VDJ and CDR3 sequence profiling was genomic DNA. TCRdb independently ran MiXCR on the reads; one entry per CDR3 protein. Among 80,000 or so distinct CDR3 sequences listed, about three quarters were seen once. This sequence joins TRBV20-1 and TRBJ2-7, with 8 bases fitting TRBD1. The receptor was isolated from a human donor with aplastic anemia. The sequenced sample was sorted CD4+, CD8+, or CD8+CD57+ T cells (not recorded which) from PBMCs. The CDR3 DNA follows: TGCAGTGCTGGGGACAGGTCCTACGAGCAGTACTTC. Its translation: CSAGDRSYEQYF.